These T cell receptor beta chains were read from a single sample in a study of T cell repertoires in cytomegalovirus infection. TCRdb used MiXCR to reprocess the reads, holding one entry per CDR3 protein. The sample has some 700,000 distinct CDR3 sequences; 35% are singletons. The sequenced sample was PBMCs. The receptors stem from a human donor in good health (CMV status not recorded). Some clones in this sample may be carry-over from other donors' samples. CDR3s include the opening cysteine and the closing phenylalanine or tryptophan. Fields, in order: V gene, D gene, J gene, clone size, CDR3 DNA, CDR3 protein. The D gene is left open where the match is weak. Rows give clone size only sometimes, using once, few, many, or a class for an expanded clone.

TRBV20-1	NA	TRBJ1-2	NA	TGCAGTGCCGGAGACAGGTCGGACTTCTATGGCTACACCTTC	CSAGDRSDFYGYTF
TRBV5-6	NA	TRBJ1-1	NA	TGTGCCAGAAGCTTGGGAGAGACCACTGAAGCTTTCTTT	CARSLGETTEAFF
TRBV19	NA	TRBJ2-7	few	TGTGCCAGTAGTATAGGAGCAGGGGAAGCCTACGAGCAGTACTTC	CASSIGAGEAYEQYF
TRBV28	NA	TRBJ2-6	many	TGTGCCAGTAGACTCTCTGGGGCCAACGTCCTGACTTTC	CASRLSGANVLTF
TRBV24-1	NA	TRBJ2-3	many	TGTGCCACCAGTGATTTGGTCCCGGGGAAGGATACGCAGTATTTT	CATSDLVPGKDTQYF
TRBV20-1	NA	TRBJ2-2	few	TGCAGTGCTAGACCTCCCCCCGGGACCACGAACACCGGGGAGCTGTTTTTT	CSARPPPGTTNTGELFF
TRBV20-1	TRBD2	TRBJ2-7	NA	TGCAGTGCTAGCCCTGGACTAGCGGGTTCCTACGAGCAGTACTTC	CSASPGLAGSYEQYF
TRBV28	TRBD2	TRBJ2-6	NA	TGTGCCAGCATGGTAGCGGGTCAATTATCTGGGGCCAATGTCCAGAATTTC	CASMVAGQLSGANVQNF
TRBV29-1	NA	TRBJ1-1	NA	TGCAGCGCTGAAGGAACTGAAGCTTTCTTT	CSAEGTEAFF
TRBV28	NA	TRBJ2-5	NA	TGTGCCAGCAGCGAGCAGGGCGGAGGCGAGACCCAGTACTTC	CASSEQGGGETQYF
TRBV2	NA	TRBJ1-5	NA	TGTGCCAGCAGTCCATCCCCATCACTTAGCAATCAGCCCCAGCCTTTT	CASSPSPSLSNQPQPF
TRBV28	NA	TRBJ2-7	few	TGTGCCAGCGAGGGAACCCGTTCGGGACAAGACTACGAGCAGTACTTC	CASEGTRSGQDYEQYF
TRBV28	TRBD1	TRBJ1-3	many	TGTGCCAGCAGCCCGGCGGGACAGGGTCGCATAAACACCATATATTTT	CASSPAGQGRINTIYF
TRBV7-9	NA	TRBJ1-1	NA	TGTGCCAGCAGCTCCGACCTCCTTCAGTGGGGCACTGAAGCTTTCTTT	CASSSDLLQWGTEAFF
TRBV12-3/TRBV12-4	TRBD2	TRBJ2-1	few	TGTGCCAGCAGTTTAGAACGACCGGGACTAGGAACCAACAATGAGCAGTTCTTC	CASSLERPGLGTNNEQFF
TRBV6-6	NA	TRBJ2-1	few	TGTGCCAGCAATGGGGGCCCCTACAATGAGCAGTTCTTC	CASNGGPYNEQFF
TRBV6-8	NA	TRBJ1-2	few	TGTGCCAGCAGTTACTCAAAAACAGGTCGGGACTACTATGGCTACACCTTC	CASSYSKTGRDYYGYTF
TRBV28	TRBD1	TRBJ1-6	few	TGTGCCAGCAGTTTAGACAGGGTCAGGGAGTCCTATAATTCACCCCTCCACTTT	CASSLDRVRESYNSPLHF
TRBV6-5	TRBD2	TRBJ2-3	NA	TGTGCCAGCAGTACCCCAGGACTAGCTGCCGATACGCAGTATTTT	CASSTPGLAADTQYF
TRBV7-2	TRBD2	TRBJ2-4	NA	TGTTCAAGCACCCGCGGGGGGGCGGACATTCACTACTTC	CSSTRGGADIHYF
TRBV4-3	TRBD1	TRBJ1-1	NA	TGCGCCAGCAGCCATCTAACAGGGGGATACACTGAAGCTTTCTTT	CASSHLTGGYTEAFF
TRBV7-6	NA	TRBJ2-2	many	TGTGCCAGCAGCCGGGTAAACACCGGGGAGCTGTTTTTT	CASSRVNTGELFF
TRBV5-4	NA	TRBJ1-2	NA	TGTGCCACCGTGGGCCGTAACTATGGCTACACCTTC	CATVGRNYGYTF
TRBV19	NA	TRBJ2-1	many	TGTGCCAGTAGTATAGGGCAGAATGGCTACAATGAGCAGTTCTTC	CASSIGQNGYNEQFF
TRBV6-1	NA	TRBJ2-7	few	TGTGCCAGCAGTGAAAGCTCCCGGGGTTGGTCCTACGAGCAGTACTTC	CASSESSRGWSYEQYF
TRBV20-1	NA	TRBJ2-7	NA	TGCAGTGCTGTGGATAGGGAGAGCCCTTTCGAGCAGTACTTC	CSAVDRESPFEQYF
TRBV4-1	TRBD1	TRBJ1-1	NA	TGCGCCAGCAGCCAGCCCTCACGGACAGGGCCGGACTGGAGGAACACTGAAGCTTTCTTT	CASSQPSRTGPDWRNTEAFF
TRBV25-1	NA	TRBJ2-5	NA	TGTGCCAGCGCCGAGGTCGAGGGCCGGGAGACCCAGTACTTC	CASAEVEGRETQYF
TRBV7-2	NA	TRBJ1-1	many	TGTGCCAGCAGCCCACGGGGGGGAAAGAACACTGAAGCTTTCTTT	CASSPRGGKNTEAFF
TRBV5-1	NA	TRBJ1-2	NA	TGCGCCAGCAGCTTGTTGTCAGGGGAAGGTAGCTATGGCTACACCTTC	CASSLLSGEGSYGYTF
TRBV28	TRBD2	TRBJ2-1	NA	TGTGCCAGCAGGCTAGGGACTAGCGGGATATACAATGAGCAGTTCTTC	CASRLGTSGIYNEQFF
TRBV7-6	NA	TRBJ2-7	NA	TGTGCCAGCAGCTTAGTAGGGGGTGAAACCTACGAGCAGTACTTC	CASSLVGGETYEQYF
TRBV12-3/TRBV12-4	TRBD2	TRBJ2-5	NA	TGTGCCAGCAGTTTCGGGACGGGAGGGTACCAAGAGACCCAGTACTTC	CASSFGTGGYQETQYF
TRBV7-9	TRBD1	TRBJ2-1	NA	TGTGCCAGCAGCTTAGGGGACAGAAGCTCCTACAATGAGCAGTTCTTC	CASSLGDRSSYNEQFF
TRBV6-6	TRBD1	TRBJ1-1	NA	TGTGCCAGCAGTCAGGGGGCGCGAACTGAAGCTTTCTTT	CASSQGARTEAFF
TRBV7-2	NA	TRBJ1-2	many	TGTGCCAGCAGCTTAGACACCGGGGCTAGAGGCTACACCTTC	CASSLDTGARGYTF
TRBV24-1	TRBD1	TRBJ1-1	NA	TGTGCCACCAGACCCGGGACAGGGGCCCCGAACACTGAAGCTTTCTTT	CATRPGTGAPNTEAFF
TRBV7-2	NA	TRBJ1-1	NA	TGTGCCAGCAGCCAGGTGGTGGACAGTTGGAACACTGAAGCTTTCTTT	CASSQVVDSWNTEAFF
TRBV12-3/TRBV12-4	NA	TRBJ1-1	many	TGTGCCAGCAGCTTAGGTAGGGGGACTGAAGCTTTCTTT	CASSLGRGTEAFF
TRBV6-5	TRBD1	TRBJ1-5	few	TGTGCCAGCAGTTCGCGGACAGGGGGCATTCGGAAACAGCCCCAGCATTTT	CASSSRTGGIRKQPQHF